A selection of T cell receptor beta chains follows, all from one sample in a study of blood T cell repertoires in COVID-19. Here immunoSEQ multiplex PCR was the method, and the copy in TCRdb shows in-frame clones only, minus some. This sample carries about 42,000 clones, around 85% of them seen once, and the ten largest clones take roughly an eighth. Material: peripheral blood. Receptors originate from a human donor in a cohort sampled during active COVID-19. The CDR3 runs from the conserved cysteine through the conserved F or W. D genes are given only for firm matches. A clone size is listed for some rows: how often the clone was seen (once, few, many), or a class if it is expanded.

.	.	TRBV7-3	TRBJ2-5	13	CASSTLTGETQYF	TGTGCCAGCAGCACATTAACAGGGGAGACCCAGTACTTC
.	.	TRBV7-2	TRBJ1-1	13	CASSLAWGGASFF	TGTGCCAGCAGCTTAGCCTGGGGGGGGGCCTCTTTCTTT
.	.	TRBV6-5	TRBJ1-5	15	CASSQGAYSNQPQHF	TGTGCCAGCAGTCAGGGCGCCTATAGCAATCAGCCCCAGCATTTT
.	.	TRBV3-1/TRBV3-2	TRBJ2-1	13	CASSQAGKNEQFF	TGTGCCAGCAGCCAAGCAGGGAAAAATGAGCAGTTCTTC
.	.	TRBV18	TRBJ1-3	15	CASSPQGSPGNTIYF	TGTGCCAGCTCACCACAGGGGTCACCCGGAAACACCATATATTTT
.	.	TRBV12-3/TRBV12-4	TRBJ1-5	13	CASRENAGQPQHF	TGTGCCAGCAGGGAAAACGCGGGACAGCCCCAGCATTTT
.	.	TRBV27	TRBJ2-7	14	CASSMGPASYEQYF	TGTGCCAGCAGTATGGGCCCGGCCAGCTACGAGCAGTACTTC
.	.	TRBV30	TRBJ2-7	14	CAWSSGFGLYEQYF	TGTGCCTGGAGTTCAGGGTTCGGGCTCTACGAGCAGTACTTC
.	.	TRBV18	TRBJ1-2	16	CASSPAPGARSYGYTF	TGTGCCAGCTCACCAGCCCCGGGAGCCCGTTCCTATGGCTACACCTTC
.	TRBD1	TRBV5-1	TRBJ2-7	14	CASSRDRGSYEQYF	TGCGCCAGCAGCAGGGACAGGGGCTCCTACGAGCAGTACTTC
.	.	TRBV5-4	TRBJ1-1	16	CASSFSVGRMNTEAFF	TGTGCCAGCAGCTTTTCAGTGGGGCGGATGAACACTGAAGCTTTCTTT
.	TRBD1	TRBV5-1	TRBJ2-5	14	CASSYERQGATQYF	TGCGCCAGCAGCTACGAACGGCAGGGGGCGACCCAGTACTTC
.	TRBD2	TRBV7-2	TRBJ2-7	15	CASSGTSGGPYEQYF	TGTGCCAGCAGCGGGACTAGCGGGGGGCCCTACGAGCAGTACTTC
once	.	TRBV21-1	TRBJ2-3	18	CASSPTTGGHLSTDTQYF	TGTGCCAGCAGCCCTACCACGGGGGGCCACCTTAGCACAGATACGCAGTATTTT
.	TRBD1	TRBV10-1	TRBJ2-6	17	CASSEGQGIAGANVLTF	TGCGCCAGCAGTGAGGGACAGGGGATCGCTGGGGCCAACGTCCTGACTTTC
.	.	TRBV6-2/TRBV6-3	TRBJ2-6	16	CASSPDIFSGANVLTF	TGTGCCAGCAGCCCTGACATTTTCTCTGGGGCCAACGTCCTGACTTTC
.	.	TRBV5-5	TRBJ2-7	15	CASRSSGGAPYEQYF	TGTGCCAGCAGATCGTCGGGTGGGGCTCCCTACGAGCAGTACTTC